Listed below are T cell receptor beta chains from one sample, sequenced in a study of shared clonotypes between healthy human individuals. Some clones are missing from TCRdb's copy, which holds only in-frame ones; the method was immunoSEQ multiplex PCR. The sample includes 450,000 to 550,000 clones, 79% of them seen just once. The sample taken for sequencing was PBMCs. These TCRs come from a woman aged 40-49 years in good health. Some clones in this sample may be carry-over from other donors' samples. Both conserved end residues are part of each CDR3. A D gene is named only where the DNA matches it firmly. The size field is filled for only some rows; it gives once, few, many or a size class.

J gene: TRBJ2-3; D gene: -; clone size: -; V gene: TRBV6-6; CDR3 protein: CASRLTGDTQYF; CDR3 DNA: TGTGCCAGCAGACTGACAGGAGATACGCAGTATTTT
J gene: TRBJ2-7; D gene: TRBD1; clone size: -; V gene: TRBV28; CDR3 protein: CASSSPGQGWGEQYF; CDR3 DNA: TGTGCCAGCAGTTCACCGGGACAGGGGTGGGGCGAGCAGTACTTC
J gene: TRBJ2-3; D gene: -; clone size: -; V gene: TRBV7-9; CDR3 protein: CASSPKGGRTDTQYF; CDR3 DNA: TGTGCCAGCAGCCCAAAGGGGGGGCGGACAGATACGCAGTATTTT
J gene: TRBJ2-1; D gene: -; clone size: -; V gene: TRBV4-2; CDR3 protein: CASALGGNYNEQFF; CDR3 DNA: TGTGCCAGCGCCCTCGGAGGGAACTACAATGAGCAGTTCTTC
J gene: TRBJ2-7; D gene: -; clone size: -; V gene: TRBV9; CDR3 protein: CASSVGGPDYEQYF; CDR3 DNA: TGTGCCAGCAGCGTAGGGGGCCCCGACTACGAGCAGTACTTC
J gene: TRBJ1-4; D gene: -; clone size: -; V gene: TRBV7-9; CDR3 protein: CASSPVGRVIHEKLFF; CDR3 DNA: TGTGCCAGCAGCCCGGTGGGCAGGGTAATTCATGAAAAACTGTTTTTT
J gene: TRBJ2-2; D gene: -; clone size: -; V gene: TRBV28; CDR3 protein: CASSLLGRRAGELFF; CDR3 DNA: TGTGCCAGCAGTTTATTAGGTCGGCGGGCCGGGGAGCTGTTTTTT
J gene: TRBJ1-1; D gene: -; clone size: once; V gene: TRBV27; CDR3 protein: CASSLSPGGSEAFF; CDR3 DNA: TGTGCCAGCAGTTTATCGCCTGGGGGGTCTGAAGCTTTCTTT
J gene: TRBJ1-1; D gene: -; clone size: few; V gene: TRBV29-1; CDR3 protein: CSVSLVGEAFF; CDR3 DNA: TGCAGCGTTTCTCTGGTTGGGGAAGCTTTCTTT
J gene: TRBJ2-5; D gene: TRBD2; clone size: -; V gene: TRBV2; CDR3 protein: CASSGLAGGGETQYF; CDR3 DNA: TGTGCCAGCAGTGGACTAGCGGGAGGAGGGGAGACCCAGTACTTC
J gene: TRBJ2-7; D gene: -; clone size: -; V gene: TRBV10-2; CDR3 protein: CASSEYLAEQYF; CDR3 DNA: TGCGCCAGCAGTGAATACCTAGCCGAGCAGTACTTC
J gene: TRBJ2-1; D gene: -; clone size: -; V gene: TRBV28; CDR3 protein: CASSFAKLDPSADEQFF; CDR3 DNA: TGTGCCAGCAGTTTCGCGAAACTAGATCCCAGTGCGGATGAGCAGTTCTTC
J gene: TRBJ2-7; D gene: -; clone size: -; V gene: TRBV15; CDR3 protein: CATSRGSGSDEQYF; CDR3 DNA: TGTGCCACCAGCAGAGGTAGCGGTTCCGACGAGCAGTACTTC
J gene: TRBJ2-7; D gene: TRBD1; clone size: -; V gene: TRBV10-3; CDR3 protein: CAVGQGLDEQYF; CDR3 DNA: TGTGCCGTCGGACAGGGGCTCGACGAGCAGTACTTC
J gene: TRBJ1-2; D gene: -; clone size: -; V gene: TRBV6-1; CDR3 protein: CVGGAPANYGYTF; CDR3 DNA: TGTGTCGGAGGGGCACCAGCTAACTATGGCTACACCTTC
J gene: TRBJ1-1; D gene: -; clone size: -; V gene: TRBV27; CDR3 protein: CASRAGHLNTEAFF; CDR3 DNA: TGTGCCAGCAGGGCGGGACACCTGAACACTGAAGCTTTCTTT
J gene: TRBJ2-7; D gene: -; clone size: -; V gene: TRBV2; CDR3 protein: CASSVVAYEQYF; CDR3 DNA: TGTGCCAGCAGTGTGGTGGCCTACGAGCAGTACTTC
J gene: TRBJ2-5; D gene: TRBD1; clone size: -; V gene: TRBV7-9; CDR3 protein: CASSPQGAGETQYF; CDR3 DNA: TGTGCCAGCAGCCCACAGGGGGCGGGAGAGACCCAGTACTTC
J gene: TRBJ2-2; D gene: -; clone size: -; V gene: TRBV19; CDR3 protein: CASSIEGGWNTGELFF; CDR3 DNA: TGTGCCAGTAGTATCGAGGGAGGTTGGAACACCGGGGAGCTGTTTTTT
J gene: TRBJ2-7; D gene: TRBD1; clone size: medium-sized; V gene: TRBV25-1; CDR3 protein: CASGTGTYEQYF; CDR3 DNA: TGTGCCAGCGGGACAGGGACCTACGAGCAGTACTTC
J gene: TRBJ2-3; D gene: TRBD1; clone size: -; V gene: TRBV5-1; CDR3 protein: CASSLGDRVVGRLSFYSTDTQYF; CDR3 DNA: TGCGCCAGCAGCTTGGGGGACAGGGTGGTAGGACGTCTATCCTTTTATAGCACAGATACGCAGTATTTT
J gene: TRBJ2-7; D gene: TRBD2; clone size: -; V gene: TRBV4-2; CDR3 protein: CASSQAGGRTYYEQYF; CDR3 DNA: TGTGCCAGCAGCCAAGCTGGCGGGAGGACCTATTACGAGCAGTACTTC
J gene: TRBJ1-2; D gene: TRBD1; clone size: -; V gene: TRBV6-5; CDR3 protein: CASSYSSEGGSYGYTF; CDR3 DNA: TGTGCCAGCAGTTACTCGAGCGAAGGGGGCAGCTATGGCTACACCTTC
J gene: TRBJ2-7; D gene: TRBD1; clone size: -; V gene: TRBV18; CDR3 protein: CASSPGQGNYEQYF; CDR3 DNA: TGTGCCAGCTCACCGGGACAGGGTAACTACGAGCAGTACTTC
J gene: TRBJ2-2; D gene: -; clone size: -; V gene: TRBV2; CDR3 protein: CASSYSGNTGELFF; CDR3 DNA: TGTGCCAGCAGTTATTCCGGGAACACCGGGGAGCTGTTTTTT
J gene: TRBJ1-2; D gene: TRBD1; clone size: -; V gene: TRBV4-1; CDR3 protein: CASSQRGGTNYGYTF; CDR3 DNA: TGCGCCAGCAGCCAAAGAGGGGGCACTAACTATGGCTACACCTTC
J gene: TRBJ2-1; D gene: -; clone size: once; V gene: TRBV7-3; CDR3 protein: CASSSRLDGRRHEQFF; CDR3 DNA: TGTGCCAGCAGCTCGAGGCTCGATGGACGGCGTCATGAGCAGTTCTTC
J gene: TRBJ2-2; D gene: -; clone size: once; V gene: TRBV7-9; CDR3 protein: CASSLEFSLGELFF; CDR3 DNA: TGTGCCAGCAGCTTAGAGTTTAGCCTCGGGGAGCTGTTTTTT
J gene: TRBJ2-5; D gene: -; clone size: once; V gene: TRBV2; CDR3 protein: CASRERWVAEETQYF; CDR3 DNA: TGTGCCAGCAGAGAGCGCTGGGTAGCGGAAGAGACCCAGTACTTC
J gene: TRBJ2-5; D gene: TRBD2; clone size: -; V gene: TRBV7-2; CDR3 protein: CASSLVAGGEETQYF; CDR3 DNA: TGTGCCAGCAGCTTAGTAGCGGGAGGAGAGGAGACCCAGTACTTC
J gene: TRBJ2-1; D gene: TRBD2; clone size: -; V gene: TRBV10-3; CDR3 protein: CAISESRAGRYNEQFF; CDR3 DNA: TGTGCCATCAGTGAGTCAAGAGCGGGACGCTACAATGAGCAGTTCTTC
J gene: TRBJ1-1; D gene: -; clone size: -; V gene: TRBV21-1; CDR3 protein: CASRVGTEAFF; CDR3 DNA: TGTGCCAGCAGGGTGGGCACTGAAGCTTTCTTT
J gene: TRBJ1-2; D gene: -; clone size: -; V gene: TRBV7-9; CDR3 protein: CASSGGWDYGYTF; CDR3 DNA: TGTGCCAGCAGCGGGGGTTGGGACTATGGCTACACCTTC
J gene: TRBJ2-7; D gene: -; clone size: many; V gene: TRBV5-1; CDR3 protein: CASRQDREGQYF; CDR3 DNA: TGCGCCAGCAGACAAGACAGGGAGGGGCAGTACTTC
J gene: TRBJ1-3; D gene: -; clone size: once; V gene: TRBV5-1; CDR3 protein: CASSLVGAAFGNTIYF; CDR3 DNA: TGCGCCAGCAGCTTGGTAGGGGCTGCTTTCGGAAACACCATATATTTT
J gene: TRBJ2-3; D gene: TRBD2; clone size: -; V gene: TRBV15; CDR3 protein: CATSRERSGRGTDTQYF; CDR3 DNA: TGTGCCACCAGCAGAGAACGTAGCGGGAGAGGGACAGATACGCAGTATTTT
J gene: TRBJ2-7; D gene: TRBD1; clone size: -; V gene: TRBV11-3; CDR3 protein: CASSATGKGSYEQYF; CDR3 DNA: TGTGCCAGCAGCGCGACAGGGAAGGGGTCCTACGAGCAGTACTTC
J gene: TRBJ1-3; D gene: -; clone size: -; V gene: TRBV7-6; CDR3 protein: CASSLAVVNSGNTIYF; CDR3 DNA: TGTGCCAGCAGCTTAGCGGTGGTGAACTCTGGAAACACCATATATTTT
J gene: TRBJ1-1; D gene: -; clone size: -; V gene: TRBV11-2; CDR3 protein: CASSLDGAGAFF; CDR3 DNA: TGTGCCAGCAGCTTAGACGGAGCAGGCGCTTTCTTT
J gene: TRBJ1-4; D gene: -; clone size: -; V gene: TRBV18; CDR3 protein: CASSPPEGGGPNEKLFF; CDR3 DNA: TGTGCCAGCTCACCACCCGAGGGGGGAGGCCCTAATGAAAAACTGTTTTTT
J gene: TRBJ2-7; D gene: TRBD2; clone size: -; V gene: TRBV18; CDR3 protein: CASGRGGNYEQYF; CDR3 DNA: TGTGCCAGCGGACGCGGGGGGAACTACGAGCAGTACTTC
J gene: TRBJ2-3; D gene: -; clone size: once; V gene: TRBV10-2; CDR3 protein: CASRTDSLSPDTQYF; CDR3 DNA: TGCGCCAGCCGGACGGACTCTCTCTCTCCAGATACGCAGTATTTT
J gene: TRBJ2-1; D gene: TRBD2; clone size: -; V gene: TRBV5-4; CDR3 protein: CASRPTPSGRDNEQFF; CDR3 DNA: TGTGCCAGCAGACCTACCCCTAGCGGGAGAGACAATGAGCAGTTCTTC
J gene: TRBJ1-2; D gene: -; clone size: -; V gene: TRBV7-3; CDR3 protein: CASSLEPDPGGGYTF; CDR3 DNA: TGTGCCAGCAGCTTAGAACCCGACCCAGGAGGTGGCTACACCTTC
J gene: TRBJ1-6; D gene: -; clone size: -; V gene: TRBV5-6; CDR3 protein: CASNTGSNSPLHF; CDR3 DNA: TGTGCCAGCAACACAGGGTCAAATTCACCCCTCCACTTT
J gene: TRBJ2-5; D gene: -; clone size: -; V gene: TRBV15; CDR3 protein: CATSRDIRETQYF; CDR3 DNA: TGTGCCACCAGCAGAGATATTCGCGAGACCCAGTACTTC
J gene: TRBJ2-3; D gene: TRBD1; clone size: -; V gene: TRBV11-2; CDR3 protein: CASSLFGTARADTQYF; CDR3 DNA: TGTGCCAGCAGCTTGTTTGGGACAGCCCGAGCAGATACGCAGTATTTT
J gene: TRBJ2-7; D gene: -; clone size: -; V gene: TRBV20-1; CDR3 protein: CSAQFSYEQYF; CDR3 DNA: TGCAGTGCACAGTTCTCCTACGAGCAGTACTTC
J gene: TRBJ2-2; D gene: -; clone size: -; V gene: TRBV2; CDR3 protein: CASSPGGLGTGELFF; CDR3 DNA: TGTGCCAGCTCACCGGGCGGGCTCGGCACCGGGGAGCTGTTTTTT
J gene: TRBJ2-3; D gene: TRBD1; clone size: -; V gene: TRBV30; CDR3 protein: CAWSPLRTGVSLGAQYF; CDR3 DNA: TGTGCCTGGAGTCCTCTGAGGACAGGGGTTTCATTGGGGGCGCAGTATTTT
J gene: TRBJ1-1; D gene: -; clone size: -; V gene: TRBV11-2; CDR3 protein: CASSLGVGAFF; CDR3 DNA: TGTGCCAGCAGCTTAGGGGTTGGAGCTTTCTTT
J gene: TRBJ2-7; D gene: -; clone size: once; V gene: TRBV28; CDR3 protein: CASSFLGSRRKGYEQYF; CDR3 DNA: TGTGCCAGCAGTTTCTTAGGGTCAAGGCGCAAGGGCTACGAGCAGTACTTC
J gene: TRBJ2-4; D gene: TRBD1; clone size: -; V gene: TRBV18; CDR3 protein: CASSPRGDRDREKNIQYF; CDR3 DNA: TGTGCCAGCTCACCAAGAGGGGACAGGGATCGGGAAAAAAACATTCAGTACTTC
J gene: TRBJ2-2; D gene: TRBD1; clone size: -; V gene: TRBV18; CDR3 protein: CASSPTGGMPETGELFF; CDR3 DNA: TGTGCCAGCTCACCGACAGGGGGGATGCCTGAAACCGGGGAGCTGTTTTTT
J gene: TRBJ1-1; D gene: -; clone size: -; V gene: TRBV28; CDR3 protein: CASTIKAWTEAFF; CDR3 DNA: TGTGCCAGCACCATCAAAGCGTGGACTGAAGCTTTCTTT
J gene: TRBJ1-2; D gene: -; clone size: -; V gene: TRBV6-1; CDR3 protein: CASTPLSRGNYGYTF; CDR3 DNA: TGTGCCAGCACCCCACTGTCGAGAGGGAACTATGGCTACACCTTC
J gene: TRBJ2-1; D gene: -; clone size: -; V gene: TRBV9; CDR3 protein: CASSGSEASYNEQFF; CDR3 DNA: TGTGCCAGCAGCGGTAGCGAAGCCTCCTACAATGAGCAGTTCTTC
J gene: TRBJ2-2; D gene: -; clone size: -; V gene: TRBV27; CDR3 protein: CASRPGVGSGELFF; CDR3 DNA: TGTGCCAGCAGACCGGGGGTCGGGTCCGGGGAGCTGTTTTTT
J gene: TRBJ1-5; D gene: TRBD1; clone size: -; V gene: TRBV27; CDR3 protein: CASPGTGSQPQHF; CDR3 DNA: TGTGCCAGCCCCGGGACAGGGAGTCAGCCCCAGCATTTT
J gene: TRBJ2-3; D gene: -; clone size: few; V gene: TRBV5-4; CDR3 protein: CASSVGEANAQYF; CDR3 DNA: TGTGCCAGCAGCGTGGGTGAGGCTAATGCGCAGTATTTT